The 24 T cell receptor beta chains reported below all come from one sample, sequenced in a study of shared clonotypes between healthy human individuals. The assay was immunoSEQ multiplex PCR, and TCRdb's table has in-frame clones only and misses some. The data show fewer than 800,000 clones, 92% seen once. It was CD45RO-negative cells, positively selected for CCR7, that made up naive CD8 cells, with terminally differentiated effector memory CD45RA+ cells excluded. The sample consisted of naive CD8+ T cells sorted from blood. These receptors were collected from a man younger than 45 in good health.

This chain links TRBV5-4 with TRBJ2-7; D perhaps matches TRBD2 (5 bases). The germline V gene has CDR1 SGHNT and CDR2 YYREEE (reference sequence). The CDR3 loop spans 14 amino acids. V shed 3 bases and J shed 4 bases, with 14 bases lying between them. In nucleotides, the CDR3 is TGTGCCAGCAGCTCTGGGAACGGGAAATACGAGCAGTACTTC. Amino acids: CASSSGNGKYEQYF.

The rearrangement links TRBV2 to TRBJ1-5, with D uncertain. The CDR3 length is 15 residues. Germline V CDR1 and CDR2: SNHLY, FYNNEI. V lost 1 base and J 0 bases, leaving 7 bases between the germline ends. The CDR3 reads CASSEGVISNQPQHF. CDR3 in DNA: TGTGCCAGCAGTGAAGGGGTTATTAGCAATCAGCCCCAGCATTTT.

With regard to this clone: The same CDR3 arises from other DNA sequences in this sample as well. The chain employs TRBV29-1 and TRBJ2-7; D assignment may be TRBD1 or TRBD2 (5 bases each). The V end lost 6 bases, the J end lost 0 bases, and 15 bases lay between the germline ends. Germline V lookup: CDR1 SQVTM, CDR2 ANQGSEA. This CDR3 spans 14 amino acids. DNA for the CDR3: TGCAGCGTGGAGGTTGCAGGGAGCTCCTACGAGCAGTACTTC. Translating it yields CSVEVAGSSYEQYF.

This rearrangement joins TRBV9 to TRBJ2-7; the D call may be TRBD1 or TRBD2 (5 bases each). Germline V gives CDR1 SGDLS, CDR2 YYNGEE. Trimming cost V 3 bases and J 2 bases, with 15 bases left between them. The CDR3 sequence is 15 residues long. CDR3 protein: CASSGSGTPAYEQYF. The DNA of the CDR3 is TGTGCCAGCAGCGGATCGGGGACCCCCGCCTACGAGCAGTACTTC.

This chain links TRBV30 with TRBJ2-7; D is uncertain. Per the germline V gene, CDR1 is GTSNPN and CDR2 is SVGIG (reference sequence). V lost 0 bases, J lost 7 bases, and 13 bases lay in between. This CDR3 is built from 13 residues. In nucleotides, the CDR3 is TGTGCCTGGAGTGTCACCATCCTGGAGGAGCAGTACTTC. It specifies CAWSVTILEEQYF. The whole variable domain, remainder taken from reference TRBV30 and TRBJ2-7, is SQTIHQWPATLVQPVGSPLSLECTVEGTSNPNLYWYRQAAGRGLQLLFYSVGIGQISSEVPQNLSASRPQDRQFILSSKKLLLSDSGFYLCAWSVTILEEQYFGPGTRLTVT.

The CDR3: CASSESRTPPRRETQYF. In nucleotides, the CDR3 is TGCGCCAGCAGTGAGTCCCGGACTCCGCCGAGGCGGGAGACCCAGTACTTC. The chain uses TRBV10-1 and TRBJ2-5, with D possibly matching TRBD2 (5 bases). Trimming shortened V by 0 bases and J by 5 bases, and 19 bases separated the two germline ends. CDR1 and CDR2 (germline): WNHNN, SYGVQD (reference sequence). CDR3 length equals 17 residues.

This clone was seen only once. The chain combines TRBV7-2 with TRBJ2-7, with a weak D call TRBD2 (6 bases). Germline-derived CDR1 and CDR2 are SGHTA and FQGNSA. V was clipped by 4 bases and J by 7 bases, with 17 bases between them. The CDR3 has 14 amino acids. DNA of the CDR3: TGTGCCAGCAGCTCCAGCGGAGGGTTGAGTGAGCAGTACTTC. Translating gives CASSSSGGLSEQYF.

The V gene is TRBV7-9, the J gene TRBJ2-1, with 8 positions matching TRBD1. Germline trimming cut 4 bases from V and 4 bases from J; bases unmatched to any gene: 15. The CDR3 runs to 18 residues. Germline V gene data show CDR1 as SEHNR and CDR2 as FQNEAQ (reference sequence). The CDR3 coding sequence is TGTGCCAGCAGCTCAGGACAGGGACATATAGGACAATACAATGAGCAGTTCTTC. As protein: CASSSGQGHIGQYNEQFF.

CDR3: CASSHGPRRYEQYF. Here the CDR3 DNA reads TGCGCCAGCAGCCATGGACCCAGGCGCTACGAGCAGTACTTC. The genes are TRBV5-1 and TRBJ2-7; no definite D call. The CDR3 is 14 residues long. Germline V CDR1 and CDR2: SGHRS, YFSETQ. V lost 4 bases to trimming and J lost 3 bases, with 14 bases between them.

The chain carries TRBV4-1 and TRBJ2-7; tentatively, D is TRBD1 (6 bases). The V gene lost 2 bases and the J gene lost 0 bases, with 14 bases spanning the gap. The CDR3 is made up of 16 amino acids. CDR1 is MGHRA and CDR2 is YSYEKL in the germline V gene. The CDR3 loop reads CASSQRPGQSSYEQYF. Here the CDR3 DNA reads TGCGCCAGCAGCCAAAGGCCCGGACAGTCCTCCTACGAGCAGTACTTC.

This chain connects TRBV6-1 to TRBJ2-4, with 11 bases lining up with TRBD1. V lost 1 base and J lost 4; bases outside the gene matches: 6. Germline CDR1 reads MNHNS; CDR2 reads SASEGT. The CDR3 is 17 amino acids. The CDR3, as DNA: TGTGCCAGCAGTGAAGAACCCGGGACAGGGGGTAAAAACATTCAGTACTTC. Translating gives CASSEEPGTGGKNIQYF.

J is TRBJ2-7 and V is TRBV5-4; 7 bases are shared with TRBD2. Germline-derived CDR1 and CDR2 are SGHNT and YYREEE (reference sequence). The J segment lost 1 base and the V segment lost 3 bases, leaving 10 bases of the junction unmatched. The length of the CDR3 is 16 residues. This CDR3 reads CASSWGGRLGSYEQYF. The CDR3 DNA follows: TGTGCCAGCAGCTGGGGGGGTAGACTAGGGTCCTACGAGCAGTACTTC.

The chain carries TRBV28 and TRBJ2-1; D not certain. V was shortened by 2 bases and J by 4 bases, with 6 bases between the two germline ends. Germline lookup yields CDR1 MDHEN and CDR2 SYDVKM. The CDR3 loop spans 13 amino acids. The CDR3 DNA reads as TGTGCCAGCAGTTTAGGGATATACAATGAGCAGTTCTTC. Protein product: CASSLGIYNEQFF.

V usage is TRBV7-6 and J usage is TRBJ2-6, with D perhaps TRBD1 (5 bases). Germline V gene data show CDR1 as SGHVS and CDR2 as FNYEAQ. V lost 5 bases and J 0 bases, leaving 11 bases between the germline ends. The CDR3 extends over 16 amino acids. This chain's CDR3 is CASSPTQDSGANVLTF. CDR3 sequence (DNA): TGTGCCAGCAGCCCTACACAGGACTCTGGGGCCAACGTCCTGACTTTC.

The CDR3 DNA follows: TGTGCCACCCAGGGGGCGGAGCCGGGGGCTTTCTTT. This gives the protein CATQGAEPGAFF. V is TRBV6-6 and J is TRBJ1-1; 8 bases line up with TRBD1. Germline lookup yields CDR1 MNHNY and CDR2 SVGAGI (reference sequence). The ends lost 10 bases at V and 11 bases at J; junction bases unmatched: 12. CDR3 length: 12 residues.

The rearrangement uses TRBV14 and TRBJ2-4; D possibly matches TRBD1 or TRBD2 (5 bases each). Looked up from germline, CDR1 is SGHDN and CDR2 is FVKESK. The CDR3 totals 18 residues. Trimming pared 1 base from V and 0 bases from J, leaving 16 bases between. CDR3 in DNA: TGTGCCAGCAGCCAAGGCCGGGACGAAAGGGGAGCCAAAAACATTCAGTACTTC. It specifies CASSQGRDERGAKNIQYF.

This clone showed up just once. DNA for the CDR3: TGTGCCAGCAGCGTCCCGGTGGGTAGCGGGAGCACAGATACGCAGTATTTT. Its protein product is CASSVPVGSGSTDTQYF. This chain joins TRBV9 and TRBJ2-3; 7 positions agree with TRBD2. V lost 2 bases, J lost 0 bases, and 9 bases stayed unmatched. Per germline, CDR1 SGDLS and CDR2 YYNGEE. This CDR3 comprises 17 residues.

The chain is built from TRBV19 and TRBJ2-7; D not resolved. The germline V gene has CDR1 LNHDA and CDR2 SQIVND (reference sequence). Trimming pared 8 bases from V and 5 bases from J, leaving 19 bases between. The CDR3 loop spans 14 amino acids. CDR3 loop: CASSEPGPLNEQYF. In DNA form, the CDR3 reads TGTGCCAGTTCAGAACCGGGTCCGCTGAACGAGCAGTACTTC. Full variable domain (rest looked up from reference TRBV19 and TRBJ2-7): DGGITQSPKYLFRKEGQNVTLSCEQNLNHDAMYWYRQDPGQGLRLIYYSQIVNDFQKGDIAEGYSVSREKKESFPLTVTSAQKNPTAFYLCASSEPGPLNEQYFGPGTRLTVT.

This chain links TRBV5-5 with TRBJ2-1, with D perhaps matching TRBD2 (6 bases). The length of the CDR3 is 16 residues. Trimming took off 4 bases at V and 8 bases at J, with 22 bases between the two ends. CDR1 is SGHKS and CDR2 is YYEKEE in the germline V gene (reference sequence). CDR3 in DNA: TGTGCCAGCAGCCATCCTGGGGAGGAACTGGGTGATGAGCAGTTCTTC. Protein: CASSHPGEELGDEQFF.

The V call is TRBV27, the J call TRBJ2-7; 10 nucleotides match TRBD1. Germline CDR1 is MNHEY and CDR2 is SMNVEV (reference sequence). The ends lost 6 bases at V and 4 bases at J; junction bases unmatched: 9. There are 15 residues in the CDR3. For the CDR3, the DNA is TGTGCCAGCAGCGCCGACAGGGGGCAGTCATACGAGCAGTACTTC. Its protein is CASSADRGQSYEQYF.

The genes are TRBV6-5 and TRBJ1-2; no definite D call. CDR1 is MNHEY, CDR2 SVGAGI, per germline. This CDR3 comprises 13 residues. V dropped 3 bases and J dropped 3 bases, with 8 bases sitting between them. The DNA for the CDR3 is TGTGCCAGCAGTTATCGGCTGGACTATGGCTACACCTTC. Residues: CASSYRLDYGYTF.

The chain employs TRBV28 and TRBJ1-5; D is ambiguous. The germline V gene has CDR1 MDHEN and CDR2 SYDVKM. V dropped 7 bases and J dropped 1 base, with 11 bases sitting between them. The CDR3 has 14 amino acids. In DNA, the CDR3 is TGTGCCAGCATGGAAAGCAGAAGCAATCAGCCCCAGCATTTT. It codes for CASMESRSNQPQHF.

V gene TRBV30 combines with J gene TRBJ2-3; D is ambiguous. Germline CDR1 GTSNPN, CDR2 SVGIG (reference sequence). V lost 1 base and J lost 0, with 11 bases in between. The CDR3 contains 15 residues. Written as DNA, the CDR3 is TGTGCCTGGAGTGGGGTTTCGGTTAGCACAGATACGCAGTATTTT. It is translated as CAWSGVSVSTDTQYF.

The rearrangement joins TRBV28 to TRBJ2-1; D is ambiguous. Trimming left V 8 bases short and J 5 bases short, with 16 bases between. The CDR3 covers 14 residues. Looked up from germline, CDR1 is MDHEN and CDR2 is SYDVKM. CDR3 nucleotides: TGTGCCAGCTGTGGCCTGGGGTCCGACAATGAGCAGTTCTTC. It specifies CASCGLGSDNEQFF. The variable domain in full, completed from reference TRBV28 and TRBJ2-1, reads DVKVTQSSRYLVKRTGEKVFLECVQDMDHENMFWYRQDPGLGLRLIYFSYDVKMKEKGDIPEGYSVSREKKERFSLILESASTNQTSMYLCASCGLGSDNEQFFGPGTRLTVL.